The present T cell receptor beta chain was sequenced within a study of T cells in Graves' hyperthyroidism and ophthalmopathy. Patients between 18 and 65 years old had hyperthyroidism, newly diagnosed and lasting under 2 months. Fresh peripheral blood, about 9.3 ml, yielded the PBMCs. RNA transcripts yielded amplified TCR beta CDR3 regions. The study used the HTBI primer set for a first-round RT-PCR of the TCR CDR3. MiXCR, applied by TCRdb to the multiplex PCR reads, yields one record per CDR3 protein. This table has about 96,000 distinct CDR3 sequences, around 50% appearing once. This clonotype was counted a few times. What it recognizes is unknown. V shed 4 bases and J shed 10 bases, with 16 bases lying between them. The CDR3 is 13 residues long. In germline, CDR1 is MGHDK, CDR2 SYGVNS. Study-wide findings and caveats: Blood also contained most expanded thyroid clonotypes above 0.001. The model identified upcoming ophthalmopathy a median about 7.1 months ahead of onset.

The sample comprised blood. The gene calls are TRBV25-1 and TRBJ2-5; D is possibly TRBD2 (6 bases). The receptor's source is a woman in her forties with Graves' hyperthyroidism. CDR3 amino acids: CASSASDGGDQYF. The CDR3 DNA reads as TGTGCCAGCAGTGCCTCGGACGGAGGGGACCAGTACTTC. The full variable domain, its missing parts supplied by reference TRBV25-1 and TRBJ2-5, is EADIYQTPRYLVIGTGKKITLECSQTMGHDKMYWYQQDPGMELHLIHYSYGVNSTEKGDLSSESTVSRIRTEHFPLTLESARPSHTSQYLCASSASDGGDQYFGPGTRLLVL.